This T cell receptor (beta chain) was documented in a study of T cells after yellow fever vaccination. Concerning this clonotype itself: Its antigen remains unidentified.

The 5'RACE template-switching step produced TCR cDNA and added a universal primer site and UMIs. TCRdb ran MiXCR on the 5' RACE reads and lists one entry per CDR3 protein. The sample records around 530,000 distinct CDR3 sequences, less than 20% being singletons. General study findings and limits: FACS-sorted repertoires could contain abundant clonotypes contaminating from the bulk population. The appearance of a small share of clonotypes in both CD4 and CD8 compartments was observed. Peaking on day 5 versus 15, the secondary response was faster but weaker.

V dropped 5 bases and J dropped 7 bases, with 16 bases sitting between them. The CDR3 is 14 residues long. The germline gives CDR1 KGHDR, CDR2 SFDVKD. The sequencing here drew on PBMCs, taken around 5 days after the first yellow fever vaccination. The source of this sequence is a man between 18 and 35 years old who received the YFV17D yellow fever vaccine. The chain joins TRBV24-1 to TRBJ2-5, with D tentatively TRBD2 (5 bases). This CDR3 reads CATSASGDPGTQYF. In nucleotides, the CDR3 is TGTGCCACCAGTGCAAGCGGTGATCCGGGGACCCAGTACTTC.